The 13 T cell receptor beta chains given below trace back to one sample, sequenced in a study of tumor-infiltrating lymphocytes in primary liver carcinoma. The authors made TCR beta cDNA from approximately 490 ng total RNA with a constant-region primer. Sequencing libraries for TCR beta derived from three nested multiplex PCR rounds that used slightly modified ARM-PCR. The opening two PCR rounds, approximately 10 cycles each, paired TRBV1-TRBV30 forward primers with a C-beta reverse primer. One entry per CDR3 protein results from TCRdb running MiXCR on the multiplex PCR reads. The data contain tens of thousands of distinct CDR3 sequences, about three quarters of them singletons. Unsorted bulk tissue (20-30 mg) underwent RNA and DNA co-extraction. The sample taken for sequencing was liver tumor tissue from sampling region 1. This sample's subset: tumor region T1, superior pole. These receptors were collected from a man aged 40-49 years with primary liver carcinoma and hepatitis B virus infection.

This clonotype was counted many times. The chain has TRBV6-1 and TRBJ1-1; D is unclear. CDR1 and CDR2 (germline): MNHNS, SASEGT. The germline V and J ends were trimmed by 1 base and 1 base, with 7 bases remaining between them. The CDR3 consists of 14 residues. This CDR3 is CASSEDPGNTEAFF. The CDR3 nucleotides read TGTGCCAGCAGTGAAGATCCTGGGAACACTGAAGCTTTCTTT.

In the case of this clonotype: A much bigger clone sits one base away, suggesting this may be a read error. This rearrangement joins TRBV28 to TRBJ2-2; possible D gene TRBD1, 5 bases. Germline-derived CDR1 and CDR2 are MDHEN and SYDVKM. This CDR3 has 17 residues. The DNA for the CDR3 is TGTGCCAACAGTACCTGGGGCCACTCGGCGAACACCGGGGAGCTGTTTTTT. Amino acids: CANSTWGHSANTGELFF.

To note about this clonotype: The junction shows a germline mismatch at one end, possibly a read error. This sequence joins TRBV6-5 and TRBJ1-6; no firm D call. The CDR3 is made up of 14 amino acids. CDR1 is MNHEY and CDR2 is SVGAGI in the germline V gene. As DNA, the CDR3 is TGTGCCAGCAGTTTACACGGTAGCAATTCACCCCTTCACTTT. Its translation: CASSLHGSNSPLHF.

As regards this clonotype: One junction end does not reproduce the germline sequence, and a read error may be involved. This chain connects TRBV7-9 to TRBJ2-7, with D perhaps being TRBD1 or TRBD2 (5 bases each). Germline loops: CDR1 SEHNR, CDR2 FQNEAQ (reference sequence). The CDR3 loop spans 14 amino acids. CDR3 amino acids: CASSSAQDSYEPYF. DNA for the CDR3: TGTGCCAGCAGCTCAGCACAGGACTCCTACGAGCCGTACTTC.

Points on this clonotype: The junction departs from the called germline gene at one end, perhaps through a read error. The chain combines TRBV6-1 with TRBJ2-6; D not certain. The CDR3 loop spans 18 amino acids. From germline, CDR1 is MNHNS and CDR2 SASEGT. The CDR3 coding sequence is TGTGCTAGCAGTGAAGCTAGGACGGAGTGGACTGGGGCCAACGTCCTGACTTTC. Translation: CASSEARTEWTGANVLTF.

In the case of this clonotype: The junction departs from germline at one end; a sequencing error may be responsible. The CDR3 nucleotides are TGTGCCGTAAGAACTGGGGATCAGCCCCGGCATTTT. Protein product: CAVRTGDQPRHF. The chain is built from TRBV10-3 and TRBJ1-5; D is unclear. The CDR3 consists of 12 residues. Germline CDR1 is ENHRY and CDR2 is SYGVKD.

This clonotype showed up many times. The CDR3 spells CASRDDRVHGYTF. Written as DNA, the CDR3 is TGTGCCAGCAGAGACGACAGGGTGCACGGCTACACCTTC. The chain links TRBV6-5 to TRBJ1-2; 7 bases map to TRBD1. Germline assignment: CDR1 MNHEY and CDR2 SVGAGI. The V gene end was trimmed by 6 bases and the J gene end by 8 bases; junction bases not matched to a gene: 9. The CDR3 covers 13 residues.

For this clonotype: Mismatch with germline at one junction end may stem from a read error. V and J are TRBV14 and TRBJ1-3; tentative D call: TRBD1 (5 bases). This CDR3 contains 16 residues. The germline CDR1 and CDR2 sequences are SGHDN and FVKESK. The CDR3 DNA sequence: TGTCCCAGTAGCCAACTTACAGGTTTAGCTGGAAACACCATATATTTT. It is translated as CPSSQLTGLAGNTIYF.

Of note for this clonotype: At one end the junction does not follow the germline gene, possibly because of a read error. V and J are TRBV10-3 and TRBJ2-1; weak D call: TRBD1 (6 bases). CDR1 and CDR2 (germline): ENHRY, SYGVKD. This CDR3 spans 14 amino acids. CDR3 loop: CAIRESDSYSEQFF. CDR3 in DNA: TGTGCCATCAGGGAGTCGGACAGCTACAGTGAGCAGTTCTTC.

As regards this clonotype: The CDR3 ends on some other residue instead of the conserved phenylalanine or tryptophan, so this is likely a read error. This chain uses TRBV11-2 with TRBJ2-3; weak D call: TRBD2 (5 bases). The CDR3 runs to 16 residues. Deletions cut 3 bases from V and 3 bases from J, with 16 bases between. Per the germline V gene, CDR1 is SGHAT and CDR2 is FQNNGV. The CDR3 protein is CASSLVGYRGTDTQYY. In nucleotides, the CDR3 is TGTGCCAGCAGCTTGGTGGGCTACCGAGGGACAGATACGCAGTATTAT.

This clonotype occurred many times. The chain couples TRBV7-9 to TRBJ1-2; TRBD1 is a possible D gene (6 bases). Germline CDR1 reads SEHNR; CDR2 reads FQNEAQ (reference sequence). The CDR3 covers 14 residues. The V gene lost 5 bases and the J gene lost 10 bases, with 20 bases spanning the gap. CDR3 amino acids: CASSPQGKSLDYTF. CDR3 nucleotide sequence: TGTGCCAGCAGCCCACAGGGTAAATCCTTAGACTACACCTTC.

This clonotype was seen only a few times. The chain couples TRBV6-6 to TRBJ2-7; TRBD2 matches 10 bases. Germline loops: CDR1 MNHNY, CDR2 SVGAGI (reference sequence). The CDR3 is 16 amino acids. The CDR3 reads CVNSYSTPSGSNEQYF. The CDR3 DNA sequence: TGTGTCAACAGTTACAGCACGCCTAGCGGGAGCAACGAGCAGTACTTC.

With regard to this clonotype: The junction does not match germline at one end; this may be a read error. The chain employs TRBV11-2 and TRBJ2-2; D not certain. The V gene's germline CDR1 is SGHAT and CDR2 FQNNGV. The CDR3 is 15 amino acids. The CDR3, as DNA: TGTACCAGCAACTTACGGCCGGAGAACACCGGGGAGCTGTTTTTT. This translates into CTSNLRPENTGELFF.